The 14 T cell receptor beta chains in this list originate from one sample, sequenced in a study of T cells after yellow fever vaccination. Each CDR3 protein gets one entry after TCRdb re-called the 5' RACE reads with MiXCR. This table holds hundreds of thousands of distinct CDR3 sequences, around 3.6% found once. This specimen was PBMCs, taken on the day of the yellow fever booster vaccination. Receptors were obtained from a man between 18 and 35 years old who received the YFV17D yellow fever vaccine.

This clonotype was seen ten or more times. The chain has TRBV7-8 and TRBJ1-5; 8 bases fit TRBD1. This CDR3 region has 18 residues. Germline loops: CDR1 SGHVS, CDR2 FQNEAQ. Trimming at V came to 4 bases and at J to 4 bases, leaving 15 bases not matched to a gene. CDR3 protein: CASSSRQGSLMENQPQHF. The CDR3 region has the DNA TGTGCCAGCAGCTCTAGACAGGGGAGTTTAATGGAGAATCAGCCCCAGCATTTT.

There are a few counts of this clonotype. The V gene is TRBV11-3, the J gene TRBJ1-1; TRBD1 matches 10 bases. Germline V gene sequence: CDR1 SGHNT, CDR2 YENEEA. V lost 0 bases, J lost 5 bases, and 6 bases stayed unmatched. The CDR3 extends over 16 amino acids. The CDR3 DNA sequence: TGTGCCAGCAGCTTAGAGGGACAGGGGAAGGAAACTGAAGCTTTCTTT. As protein: CASSLEGQGKETEAFF.

This clonotype was detected ten times or more. The CDR3 sequence: CASKPGQGGGETQYF. The CDR3 nucleotides are TGCGCCAGCAAACCGGGACAGGGAGGTGGAGAGACCCAGTACTTC. The chain joins TRBV10-1 to TRBJ2-5; 9 bases are a match to TRBD1. J gave up 4 bases and V 7 bases, and 10 bases lay outside the gene matches. Germline CDR1 WNHNN, CDR2 SYGVQD (reference sequence). CDR3 length equals 15 residues.

A few counts support this clonotype. The CDR3 is CSETGTADTQYF. The CDR3 DNA reads TGCAGCGAAACCGGGACAGCAGATACGCAGTATTTT. The chain uses TRBV29-1 and TRBJ2-3; 7 bases agree with TRBD1. CDR3 length: 12 amino acids. Germline lookup yields CDR1 SQVTM and CDR2 ANQGSEA. The J segment lost 4 bases and the V segment lost 7 bases, leaving 5 bases of the junction unmatched.

V is TRBV5-1 and J is TRBJ2-5; D is undetermined. V was pared by 2 bases and J by 5 bases, with 16 bases between. This CDR3 is 15 amino acids long. The germline V gene encodes CDR1 SGHRS and CDR2 YFSETQ. CDR3 in DNA: TGCGCCAGCAGCTTCGACCCATGGCTGTCGGAGACCCAGTACTTC. It encodes CASSFDPWLSETQYF.

The chain recombines TRBV5-1 with TRBJ2-6; possible D gene TRBD1, 5 bases. With 4 bases removed from V and 4 bases from J, the gap between germline ends came to 12 bases. The CDR3 has 15 amino acids. The germline gives CDR1 SGHRS, CDR2 YFSETQ. The CDR3 coding sequence is TGCGCCAGCAGCCCAGGGCCGAAAGGGGCCAACGTCCTGACTTTC. As protein: CASSPGPKGANVLTF.

There are a few counts of this clonotype. The rearrangement joins TRBV2 to TRBJ2-6; a weak D match, TRBD1 (6 bases). This CDR3 region has 15 residues. Deletions cut 8 bases from V and 4 bases from J, with 15 bases between. Germline V gene sequence: CDR1 SNHLY, CDR2 FYNNEI. DNA of the CDR3: TGTGCCAGCGAACTGGGACAATCCGGGGCCAACGTCCTGACTTTC. Protein sequence: CASELGQSGANVLTF.

The V gene is TRBV19, the J gene TRBJ2-7, with TRBD1 identical over 7 bases. Germline V gene sequence: CDR1 LNHDA, CDR2 SQIVND (reference sequence). The CDR3 has 13 residues. DNA for the CDR3: TGTGCCAGTATAAACAGGGGTTTCTGGGAGCTGTACGTC. It codes for CASINRGFWELYV.

The chain combines TRBV15 with TRBJ2-3; the match to TRBD1 covers 10 bases. Germline V lookup: CDR1 LNHNV, CDR2 YYDKDF (reference sequence). The ends lost 2 bases at V and 2 bases at J; junction bases unmatched: 4. The CDR3 spans 16 residues. The CDR3 here is CATSRPGQGNTDTQYF. As DNA, the CDR3 is TGTGCCACCAGCAGACCGGGACAGGGGAACACAGATACGCAGTATTTT.

This clonotype showed up many times. J is TRBJ1-1 and V is TRBV5-1; D possibly corresponds to TRBD1 (5 bases). V gave up 4 bases and J gave up 5 bases, with 15 bases separating them. The CDR3 sequence is 14 residues long. Per the germline V gene, CDR1 is SGHRS and CDR2 is YFSETQ. The chain's CDR3 is CASSPNQGWTEAFF. The CDR3 coding sequence is TGCGCCAGCAGCCCGAACCAGGGATGGACTGAAGCTTTCTTT.

This clonotype was seen a handful of times. The chain joins TRBV29-1 to TRBJ2-2, with D maybe TRBD1 (6 bases). Germline V gives CDR1 SQVTM, CDR2 ANQGSEA. This CDR3 comprises 16 residues. V was trimmed by 1 base and J by 4 bases, leaving 16 bases between them. The CDR3 region has the DNA TGCAGCGTTGAAGTACCCCGAGGGGGTACCACCGGGGAGCTGTTTTTT. Translating gives CSVEVPRGGTTGELFF.

The sample holds a few counts of this clonotype. V gene TRBV3-1 combines with J gene TRBJ1-1; D unclear. The CDR3 covers 14 residues. V was cut by 2 bases and J by 0 bases, with 7 bases left in between. Germline V lookup: CDR1 LGHDT, CDR2 YNNKEL (reference sequence). In nucleotides, the CDR3 is TGTGCCAGCAGCCAAAGTATCGTGAACACTGAAGCTTTCTTT. This translates into CASSQSIVNTEAFF.

This clonotype has at least ten counts. This rearrangement joins TRBV5-1 to TRBJ2-1, with TRBD1 matching 10 bases. Trimming took 2 bases from V and 4 from J; bases not matched to a gene: 12. The CDR3 has 18 amino acids. Germline loops: CDR1 SGHRS, CDR2 YFSETQ. CDR3 DNA: TGCGCCAGCAGCTTAGAACCGGGACAGGGGCTTTTTTACAATGAGCAGTTCTTC. This encodes CASSLEPGQGLFYNEQFF.

This clonotype was observed at least ten times. This chain connects TRBV12-3 or TRBV12-4 to TRBJ1-4; D not resolved. Trimming shortened V by 7 bases and J by 0 bases, and 9 bases separated the two germline ends. The CDR3 covers 14 residues. CDR3 loop: CASTIGTTNEKLFF. For the CDR3, the DNA is TGTGCCAGCACTATAGGGACAACTAATGAAAAACTGTTTTTT.